This T cell receptor beta chain was documented in a study of blood T cell repertoires in COVID-19 (dated by TCRdb to 2020 to 2021). Regarding the research as a whole: Samples from collaborators originated in the United States, Italy and Spain and spanned both the acute and convalescent phases of COVID-19. The repertoires were released in a freely available public database intended as a resource for research on the immune response to SARS-CoV-2. The samples were drawn from two sources: the first 160 participants of the ongoing ImmuneRACE study, and over 1,000 subjects contributed by 6 global collaborators. The material from the prospective study consisted of cDNA or gDNA derived from T cells, B-cell-depleted T cells, or PBMCs. Subjects who had been exposed to COVID-19, were actively infected with it, or had recovered from it provided the deeply sampled blood TCRbeta repertoires that made up the dataset. Nearly every sample came with metadata listing a de-identified subject ID, COVID-19 status, age in years and sex. HLA class I and class II types, where available, came from metadata supplied by the sample provider rather than from assay-based typing.

With respect to this clone: It lacks a known antigen. No clone much larger than this one lies a single base away; base qualities are absent.

Collaborating institutions collected whole blood in K2EDTA tubes following their own protocols. For TCRbeta analysis, collaborator samples were shipped as frozen whole blood, as isolated PBMCs, or as DNA extracted from either sample type. Study-wide conclusions, independent of this receptor: Clinical and demographic metadata were provided uncurated, with the amount varying by source and participant.

The immunoSEQ Assay, a bias-controlled multiplex PCR, was used to amplify TCRbeta CDR3 regions from genomic DNA. The published analysis was carried out like this. Within the assay, amplification of reference gene primers was used to estimate how many nucleated cells each sample contained. To quantify the absolute abundance of each unique TCRbeta CDR3 rearrangement, sequence reads were collapsed and filtered. For each sample, productive Simpson clonality was calculated as the square root of Simpson's diversity index over productive rearrangements. As stored in TCRdb, this immuneACCESS dataset retains in-frame rearrangements with V and J assigned. A fraction of the clones does not appear; measured against another copy, unresolved V genes explain less than half of the discrepancy, and the remainder lacks a known reason. D and trimming come from the DNA, and the V and J calls and clone size come from that table. The sample includes some 88,000 clones, with around 88% observed a single time. The ten biggest clones cover approximately 6.8% of the sample.

Trimming at the junction amounts to 5 bases on V and 11 bases on J, and the germline ends lie 16 bases apart. Inclusive of the bounding cysteine and phenylalanine, the CDR3 is 13 residues long. CDR3 DNA only is kept here, 39 bases in frame from base 1. From the germline V gene, CDR1 is MNHEY and CDR2 is SVGAGI. Sequencing was performed on peripheral blood. This receptor chain uses TRBV6-5 and TRBJ1-5; the D gene cannot be named for sure. The clonotype originates from a man aged 55 to 70 with acute or convalescent COVID-19. The CDR3 region: CASSPIPSQAQHF. The sequenced DNA is TGTGCCAGCAGTCCAATCCCCAGTCAAGCCCAGCATTTT.